Included here is one T cell receptor beta chain sequence, with context. Its target is not known. Only healthy Caucasians were enrolled as donors. From germline, CDR1 is SGHAT and CDR2 FQDESV (reference sequence). V was pared by 1 base and J by 2 bases, with 12 bases of the junction left unmatched. The CDR3 is 18 amino acids. This record belongs to a study of identical twins. Study observations and caveats: Low generation-probability sequences were in excess among twin-shared out-of-frame alpha sequences.

From the 5' RACE reads, TCRdb called clonotypes with MiXCR, one entry per CDR3 protein. Of fewer than 800,000 distinct CDR3 sequences in the sample, 7.1% were seen once. This sample also appeared in a second study, on yellow fever vaccine responses in identical twins. That report notes: Twins reportedly mounted vaccine T cell responses that seemed partly convergent, partly personalized.

The chain carries TRBV11-1 and TRBJ2-3; 7 bases align to TRBD2. Sequencing input: PBMCs. This sequence originates from a woman younger than 30 in good health. This chain's CDR3 is CASSLGPYGGGPTDTQYF. For the CDR3, the DNA is TGTGCCAGCAGCTTAGGGCCCTACGGGGGAGGGCCCACAGATACGCAGTATTTT.